These 13 T cell receptor beta chains share one sample of origin, sequenced in a study of blood T cell repertoires in COVID-19. Sequenced by immunoSEQ multiplex PCR; TCRdb stores in-frame clones only, minus some. The data contain tens of thousands of clones, around four fifths of them singletons. The source material was peripheral blood. These receptors originate from a human donor in a cohort sampled during active COVID-19.

The CDR3 sequence: CATSPPRAYEQYF. CDR3 in DNA: TGTGCCACCAGCCCCCCACGGGCCTACGAGCAGTACTTC. The chain is built from TRBV21-1 and TRBJ2-7; TRBD2 reflects the table's D call only, with no check against the DNA. TRBV21-1 is noted as a pseudogene. The CDR3 has 13 amino acids.

This clone appeared a single time. V is TRBV10-3 and J is TRBJ2-1; 10 bases agree with TRBD1. V shed 2 bases, J shed 2 bases, and the junction held 3 bases outside the gene matches. The CDR3 loop spans 16 amino acids. The germline gives CDR1 ENHRY, CDR2 SYGVKD. In nucleotides, the CDR3 is TGTGCCATCAGTGAGGGTGGGACAGGGGCCTACAATGAGCAGTTCTTC. Its protein product is CAISEGGTGAYNEQFF.

This clone was seen only once. The chain's CDR3 is CASSPLAGTSGSYEQFF. As DNA, the CDR3 is TGTGCCAGCAGCCCGCTGGCCGGGACTAGCGGGAGCTATGAGCAGTTCTTC. The V gene is TRBV11-3, the J gene TRBJ2-1; 14 positions agree with TRBD2. Germline V gene lookup returns CDR1 SGHNT and CDR2 YENEEA. V dropped 5 bases and J dropped 8; count of bases not matched to a gene: 11. The CDR3 runs to 17 residues.

This clone turned up a few times. The chain is built from TRBV30 and TRBJ2-7; 7 bases line up with TRBD1. CDR1 GTSNPN and CDR2 SVGIG come from the germline V gene (reference sequence). The CDR3 covers 14 residues. V trimming: 0 bases; J trimming: 1 base; junction bases outside the gene matches: 3. The CDR3 here is CAWSVKGASYEQYF. In DNA, the CDR3 is TGTGCCTGGAGTGTTAAGGGGGCTTCCTACGAGCAGTACTTC.

The V gene is TRBV6-5, the J gene TRBJ2-7; D may be TRBD1 (6 bases). The CDR3 is made up of 15 amino acids. CDR1 and CDR2 (germline): MNHEY, SVGAGI. V lost 0 bases, J lost 3 bases, and 12 bases lay in between. The CDR3 DNA is TGTGCCAGCAGTTACTCAGGCTCCAGGGGCTACGAGCAGTACTTC. It codes for CASSYSGSRGYEQYF.

The J gene is TRBJ2-7, the V gene TRBV2; 7 bases are shared with TRBD2. The CDR3 runs 15 residues. Trimming took 0 bases from V and 6 from J; bases not matched to a gene: 8. CDR1 and CDR2 from the germline V gene are SNHLY and FYNNEI. Here the CDR3 reads CASSEAGTSAGEQYF. The CDR3 coding sequence is TGTGCCAGCAGTGAAGCTGGAACTAGCGCGGGCGAGCAGTACTTC.

This chain joins TRBV2 and TRBJ2-5, with a tentative D call TRBD2 (6 bases). Germline assignment: CDR1 SNHLY and CDR2 FYNNEI. V was shortened by 1 base and J by 0 bases, with 9 bases between the two germline ends. The CDR3 covers 15 residues. The CDR3 is CASSEGAGYQETQYF. For the CDR3, the DNA is TGTGCCAGCAGTGAAGGCGCGGGGTACCAAGAGACCCAGTACTTC.

The chain joins TRBV7-8 to TRBJ2-2; 8 bases map to TRBD1. CDR3 length equals 17 residues. Per germline, CDR1 SGHVS and CDR2 FQNEAQ. The J segment lost 4 bases and the V segment lost 4 bases, leaving 11 bases of the junction unmatched. The CDR3 DNA is TGTGCCAGCAGCTCCAGGGGGCGGCTCGTTATCACCGGGGAGCTGTTTTTT. Translating gives CASSSRGRLVITGELFF.

The chain has TRBV27 and TRBJ2-7; TRBD1 aligns across 10 bases. Germline trimming cut 6 bases from V and 4 bases from J; bases unmatched to any gene: 9. This CDR3 has 15 residues. The germline gives CDR1 MNHEY, CDR2 SMNVEV (reference sequence). The CDR3 DNA sequence: TGTGCCAGCAGCCCGGGACAGGGGAGGGAGTACGAGCAGTACTTC. It encodes CASSPGQGREYEQYF.

This chain links TRBV30 with TRBJ1-2, with 8 bases identical to TRBD1. Trimming took 2 bases from V and 1 from J; bases not matched to a gene: 15. Looked up from germline, CDR1 is GTSNPN and CDR2 is SVGIG (reference sequence). CDR3 length: 18 amino acids. CDR3 DNA: TGTGCCTGGAGTCGACTGAGAGGACAGGGAAATTTTAACTATGGCTACACCTTC. This sequence encodes CAWSRLRGQGNFNYGYTF.

This chain connects TRBV6-2 or TRBV6-3 to TRBJ1-5; 10 bases are a match to TRBD1. Germline V gene lookup returns CDR1 MNHEY and CDR2 SVGEGT. This CDR3 spans 15 amino acids. V was pared by 5 bases and J by 2 bases, with 3 bases of the junction left unmatched. CDR3 in amino acids: CASSPGTGGNQPQHF. CDR3 coding DNA: TGTGCCAGCAGTCCGGGGACAGGGGGCAATCAGCCCCAGCATTTT.

Here the CDR3 reads CAISSTGSATEAFF. CDR3 in DNA: TGTGCCATCAGCTCGACAGGGAGCGCGACTGAAGCTTTCTTT. This chain connects TRBV10-3 to TRBJ1-1, with 7 nucleotides matching TRBD1. Germline V gives CDR1 ENHRY, CDR2 SYGVKD. CDR3 length: 14 residues. J lost 5 bases, V lost 6 bases, and 9 bases had no gene match.

The CDR3 region has the DNA TGCGCCAGCAGCTTGACTTACGGCACAGATACGCAGTATTTT. Protein: CASSLTYGTDTQYF. V usage is TRBV5-1 and J usage is TRBJ2-3; the D is unclear. Trimming shortened V by 1 base and J by 1 base, and 7 bases separated the two germline ends. Germline CDR1 reads SGHRS; CDR2 reads YFSETQ. This CDR3 is 14 amino acids long. Looking up the rest from reference TRBV5-1 and TRBJ2-3 gives the full variable domain: KAGVTQTPRYLIKTRGQQVTLSCSPISGHRSVSWYQQTPGQGLQFLFEYFSETQRNKGNFPGRFSGRQFSNSRSEMNVSTLELGDSALYLCASSLTYGTDTQYFGPGTRLTVL.